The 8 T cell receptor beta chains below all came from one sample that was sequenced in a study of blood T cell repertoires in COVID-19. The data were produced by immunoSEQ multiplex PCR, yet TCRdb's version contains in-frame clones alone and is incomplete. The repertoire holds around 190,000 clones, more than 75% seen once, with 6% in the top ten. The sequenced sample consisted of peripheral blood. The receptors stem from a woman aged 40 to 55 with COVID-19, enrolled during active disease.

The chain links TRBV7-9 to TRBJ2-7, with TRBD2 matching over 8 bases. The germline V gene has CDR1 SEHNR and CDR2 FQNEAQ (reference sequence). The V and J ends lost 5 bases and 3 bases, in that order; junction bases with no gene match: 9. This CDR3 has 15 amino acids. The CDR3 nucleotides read TGTGCCAGCAGCCACTGGACTAGCTCCTACTACGAGCAGTACTTC. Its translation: CASSHWTSSYYEQYF.

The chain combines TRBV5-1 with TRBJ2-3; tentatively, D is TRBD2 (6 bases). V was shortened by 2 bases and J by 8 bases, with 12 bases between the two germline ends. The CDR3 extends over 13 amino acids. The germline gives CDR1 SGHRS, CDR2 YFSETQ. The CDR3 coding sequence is TGCGCCAGCAGCTTTGGCGGGGCACCTACGCAGTATTTT. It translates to CASSFGGAPTQYF.

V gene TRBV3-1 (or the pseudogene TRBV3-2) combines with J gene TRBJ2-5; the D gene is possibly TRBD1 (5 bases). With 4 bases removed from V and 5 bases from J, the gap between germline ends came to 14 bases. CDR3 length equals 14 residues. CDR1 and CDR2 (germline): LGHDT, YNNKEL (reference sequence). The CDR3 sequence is CASSPQGRVETQYF. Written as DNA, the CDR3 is TGTGCCAGCAGCCCGCAGGGTCGTGTGGAGACCCAGTACTTC.

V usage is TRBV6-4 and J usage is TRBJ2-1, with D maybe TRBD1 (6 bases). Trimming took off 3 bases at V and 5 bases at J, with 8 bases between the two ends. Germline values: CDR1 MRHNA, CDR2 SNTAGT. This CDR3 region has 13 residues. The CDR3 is CASSEQGNNEQFF. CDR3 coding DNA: TGTGCCAGCAGTGAGCAGGGGAACAATGAGCAGTTCTTC.

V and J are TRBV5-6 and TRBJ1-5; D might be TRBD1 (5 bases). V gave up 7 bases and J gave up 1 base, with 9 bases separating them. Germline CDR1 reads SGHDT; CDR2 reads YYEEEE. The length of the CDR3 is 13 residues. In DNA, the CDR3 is TGTGCCAGCTCCGGGGGGAGCAATCAGCCCCAGCATTTT. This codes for CASSGGSNQPQHF.

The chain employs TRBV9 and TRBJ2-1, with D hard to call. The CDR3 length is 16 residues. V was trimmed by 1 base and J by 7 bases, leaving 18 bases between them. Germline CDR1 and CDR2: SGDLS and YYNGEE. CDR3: CASSVRFAAPDNEQFF. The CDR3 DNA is TGTGCCAGCAGCGTAAGGTTCGCGGCCCCCGATAATGAGCAGTTCTTC.

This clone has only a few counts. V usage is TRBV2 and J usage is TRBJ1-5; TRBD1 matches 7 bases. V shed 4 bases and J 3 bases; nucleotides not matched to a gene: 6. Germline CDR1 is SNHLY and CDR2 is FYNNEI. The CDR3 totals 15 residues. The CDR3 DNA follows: TGTGCCAGCAGTGGAGTAGGGGGCGCCAATCAGCCCCAGCATTTT. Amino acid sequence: CASSGVGGANQPQHF.

CDR3 amino acids: CASSQGLYEQYF. The CDR3, as DNA: TGTGCCAGCAGTCAGGGACTCTACGAGCAGTACTTC. This rearrangement joins TRBV27 to TRBJ2-7; tentatively, D is TRBD2 (6 bases). The V and J ends lost 5 bases and 3 bases respectively, with 8 bases between them. Germline V lookup: CDR1 MNHEY, CDR2 SMNVEV (reference sequence). There are 12 residues in the CDR3.